A selection of T cell receptor beta chains follows, all from one sample in a study of neoadjuvant anti-PD-1 for oral cavity cancer. Sequencing used immunoSEQ multiplex PCR; TCRdb keeps in-frame clones, though not all of them. The top ten hold 2.5% to 3.5% of the sample, which has about 14,000 clones, roughly 70% seen once. The sequencing used PBMCs, collected before nivolumab (anti-PD-1) treatment. These receptors all stem from a person aged 35-79 years with oral cavity squamous cell carcinoma. CDR3s include the opening cysteine and the closing phenylalanine or tryptophan. Each record gives: V gene, clone size, J gene, D gene, CDR3 DNA, CDR3 protein. A D gene is named only where the DNA matches it firmly. Clone size is stated in some rows and not others, as once, few, many or a class when expanded.

v_gene: TRBV6-5; abundance: NA; j_gene: TRBJ1-1; d_gene: NA; CDR3nt: TGTGCCAGCAGTTACTCCGGGTCGAACACTGAAGCTTTCTTT; CDR3aa: CASSYSGSNTEAFF
v_gene: TRBV27; abundance: NA; j_gene: TRBJ1-4; d_gene: TRBD1; CDR3nt: TGTGCCAGCAACAACAGGGGACTGGGAGAAAAACTGTTTTTT; CDR3aa: CASNNRGLGEKLFF
v_gene: TRBV12-5; abundance: NA; j_gene: TRBJ2-2; d_gene: NA; CDR3nt: TGTGCTAGTGCCCCTGGGGGGCGGCCTGTGTTGGCCGGGGAGCTGTTTTTT; CDR3aa: CASAPGGRPVLAGELFF
v_gene: TRBV10-3; abundance: NA; j_gene: TRBJ2-7; d_gene: TRBD1; CDR3nt: TGTGCCGCGCGCCGGGACAGGGAACACTACGAGCAGTACTTC; CDR3aa: CAARRDREHYEQYF
v_gene: TRBV4-1; abundance: NA; j_gene: TRBJ2-2; d_gene: NA; CDR3nt: TGCGCCAGCAGCCAGCTTGTCCCCCCCGAGGCCCGGGAGCTGTTTTTT; CDR3aa: CASSQLVPPEARELFF
v_gene: TRBV2; abundance: NA; j_gene: TRBJ1-4; d_gene: NA; CDR3nt: TGTGCCAGCAGTGAAGCCTGGGCGGTTAATGAAAAACTGTTTTTT; CDR3aa: CASSEAWAVNEKLFF
v_gene: TRBV30; abundance: NA; j_gene: TRBJ1-2; d_gene: NA; CDR3nt: TGTGCCTGGAGTGTACAGCTTGTGCCGAATGGCTACACCTTC; CDR3aa: CAWSVQLVPNGYTF
v_gene: TRBV6-1; abundance: few; j_gene: TRBJ1-1; d_gene: NA; CDR3nt: TGTGCCAGCAGTGCGGGGACGTCTGGGAGCACTGAAGCTTTCTTT; CDR3aa: CASSAGTSGSTEAFF
v_gene: TRBV2; abundance: NA; j_gene: TRBJ1-5; d_gene: TRBD1; CDR3nt: TGTGCCAGCAGTGAGTGGACAGGCCTCGAGCCCCAGCATTTT; CDR3aa: CASSEWTGLEPQHF
v_gene: TRBV30; abundance: NA; j_gene: TRBJ2-1; d_gene: NA; CDR3nt: TGTGCCTGGAGCCCTATATCAGTCTACAATGAGCAGTTCTTC; CDR3aa: CAWSPISVYNEQFF
v_gene: TRBV25-1; abundance: NA; j_gene: TRBJ2-5; d_gene: NA; CDR3nt: TGTGCCAGCACTCGATGGGGTTACCAAGAGACCCAGTACTTC; CDR3aa: CASTRWGYQETQYF
v_gene: TRBV5-1; abundance: NA; j_gene: TRBJ2-2; d_gene: NA; CDR3nt: TGCGCCAGCAGCTTTGGTAAGGGACATCCCGGCGGTCGAGCAAAGACCGGGGAGCTGTTTTTT; CDR3aa: CASSFGKGHPGGRAKTGELFF
v_gene: TRBV19; abundance: NA; j_gene: TRBJ2-3; d_gene: NA; CDR3nt: TGTGCCAGTAGTATTGAGATAACAGATACGCAGTATTTT; CDR3aa: CASSIEITDTQYF
v_gene: TRBV5-1; abundance: NA; j_gene: TRBJ1-1; d_gene: NA; CDR3nt: TGCGCCAGCAGCCCACTGGGACAGAACACTGAAGCTTTCTTT; CDR3aa: CASSPLGQNTEAFF